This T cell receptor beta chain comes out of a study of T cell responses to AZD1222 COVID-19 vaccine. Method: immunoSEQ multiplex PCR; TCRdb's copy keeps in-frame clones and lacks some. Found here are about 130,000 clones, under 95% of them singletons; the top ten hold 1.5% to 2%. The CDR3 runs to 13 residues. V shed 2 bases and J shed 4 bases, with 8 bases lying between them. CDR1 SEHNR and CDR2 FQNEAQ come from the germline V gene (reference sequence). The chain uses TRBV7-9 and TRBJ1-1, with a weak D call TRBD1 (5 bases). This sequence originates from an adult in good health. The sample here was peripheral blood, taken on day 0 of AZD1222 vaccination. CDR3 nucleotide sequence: TGTGCCAGCAGCTTACAGGGATTCACTGAAGCTTTCTTT. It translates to CASSLQGFTEAFF. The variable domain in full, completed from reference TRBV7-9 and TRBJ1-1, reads DTGVSQNPRHKITKRGQNVTFRCDPISEHNRLYWYRQTLGQGPEFLTYFQNEAQLEKSRLLSDRFSAERPKGSFSTLEIQRTEQGDSAMYLCASSLQGFTEAFFGQGTRLTVV.